The text below deals with one TCR beta chain. Its antigen is still unknown. This entry belongs to a study of shared clonotypes between healthy human individuals. The assay was immunoSEQ multiplex PCR, and TCRdb's table has in-frame clones only and misses some. The repertoire holds 550,000 to 700,000 clones, with 73% as singletons. Germline CDR1 and CDR2: LNHNV and YYDKDF (reference sequence). V was shortened by 3 bases and J by 4 bases, with 9 bases between the two germline ends. The length of the CDR3 is 13 residues. Whole-study results and caveats: Large depth notwithstanding, sorted-subset sequencing proved incomplete by rarefaction. Memory subsets had estimated richness that was generally smaller than that of naive subsets.

The sequence came from a woman in her twenties or thirties in good health. V usage is TRBV15 and J usage is TRBJ2-5; D assignment may be TRBD1 or TRBD2 (5 bases each). The source material was memory CD4+ T cells sorted from blood. Subset indicated: CD45RA-negative fraction. CDR3 loop: CATSSGTRETQYF. The CDR3 DNA reads as TGTGCCACCAGCAGCGGGACCAGAGAGACCCAGTACTTC. Supplemented by reference TRBV15 and TRBJ2-5, the full variable domain reads DAMVIQNPRYQVTQFGKPVTLSCSQTLNHNVMYWYQQKSSQAPKLLFHYYDKDFNNEADTPDNFQSRRPNTSFCFLDIRSPGLGDTAMYLCATSSGTRETQYFGPGTRLLVL.